This T cell receptor (beta chain) was found in a study of T cells in Graves' hyperthyroidism and ophthalmopathy. As for the study in general: Initial diagnosis, before any treatment, was when peripheral blood was collected.

V was shortened by 0 bases and J by 5 bases, with 6 bases between the two germline ends. This CDR3 region has 12 residues. From germline, CDR1 is DFQATT and CDR2 SNEGSKA (reference sequence). Using RNA transcripts as the source, TCR beta CDR3 regions were amplified. In the first-round RT-PCR of the TCR CDR3, the HTBI primer set was used. TCRdb fed the multiplex PCR reads into MiXCR, producing one record per CDR3 protein. The sample holds approximately 600,000 distinct CDR3 sequences, about 14% seen once. The authors took PBMCs from roughly 9.3 ml fresh peripheral blood. At least ten counts were recorded for this clonotype.

Specimen: blood. This clonotype was obtained from a woman aged 25 to 39 with Graves' hyperthyroidism that later progressed to Graves' ophthalmopathy. This rearrangement joins TRBV20-1 to TRBJ2-3; D remains ambiguous. The CDR3 DNA is TGCAGTGCTAGAGATCTGGGAGATACGCAGTATTTT. Protein product: CSARDLGDTQYF.